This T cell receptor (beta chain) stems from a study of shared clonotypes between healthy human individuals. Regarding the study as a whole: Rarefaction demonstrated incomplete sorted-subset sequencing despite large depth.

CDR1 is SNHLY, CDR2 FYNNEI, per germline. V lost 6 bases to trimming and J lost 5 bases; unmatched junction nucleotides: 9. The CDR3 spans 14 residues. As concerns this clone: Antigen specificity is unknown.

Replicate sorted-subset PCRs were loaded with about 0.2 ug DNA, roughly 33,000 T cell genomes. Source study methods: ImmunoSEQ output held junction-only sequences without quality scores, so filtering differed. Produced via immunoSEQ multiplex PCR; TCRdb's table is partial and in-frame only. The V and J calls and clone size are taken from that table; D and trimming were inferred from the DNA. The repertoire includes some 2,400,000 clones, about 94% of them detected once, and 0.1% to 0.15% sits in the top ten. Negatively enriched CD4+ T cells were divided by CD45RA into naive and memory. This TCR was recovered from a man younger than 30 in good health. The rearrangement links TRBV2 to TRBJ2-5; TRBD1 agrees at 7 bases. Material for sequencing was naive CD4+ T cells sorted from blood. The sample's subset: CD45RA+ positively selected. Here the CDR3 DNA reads TGTGCCAGCAGCTTAAACAGGGGCGGGGAGACCCAGTACTTC. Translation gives CASSLNRGGETQYF. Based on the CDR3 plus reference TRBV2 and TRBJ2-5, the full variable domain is EPEVTQTPSHQVTQMGQEVILRCVPISNHLYFYWYRQILGQKVEFLVSFYNNEISEKSEIFDDQFSVERPDGSNFTLKIRSTKLEDSAMYFCASSLNRGGETQYFGPGTRLLVL.